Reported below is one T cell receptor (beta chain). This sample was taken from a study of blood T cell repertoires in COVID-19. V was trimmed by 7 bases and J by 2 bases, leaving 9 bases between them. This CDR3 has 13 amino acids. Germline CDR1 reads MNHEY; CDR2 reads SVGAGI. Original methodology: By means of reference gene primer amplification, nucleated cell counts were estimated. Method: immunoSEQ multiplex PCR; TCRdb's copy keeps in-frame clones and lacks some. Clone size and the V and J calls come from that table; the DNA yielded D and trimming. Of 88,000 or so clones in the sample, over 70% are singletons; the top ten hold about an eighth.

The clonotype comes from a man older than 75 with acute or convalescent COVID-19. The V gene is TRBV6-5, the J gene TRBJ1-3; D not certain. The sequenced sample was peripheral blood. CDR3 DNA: TGTGCCAGCAAGGCAGGCCCTGGAAACACCATATATTTT. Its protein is CASKAGPGNTIYF.